The clone carrying this T cell receptor (beta chain) was recorded at least ten times. Its matching antigen is unknown. RNA transcripts gave rise to amplified TCR beta CDR3 regions. The HTBI primer set was used in a first-round RT-PCR of the TCR CDR3. TCRdb reanalysed the multiplex PCR reads using MiXCR and keeps one entry per CDR3 protein. The sample shows some 490,000 distinct CDR3 sequences, under 25% of them seen only once. Germline assignment: CDR1 SNHLY and CDR2 FYNNEI. V gave up 1 base and J gave up 9 bases, with 10 bases separating them. The CDR3 consists of 14 residues. The data belong to a study of T cells in Graves' hyperthyroidism and ophthalmopathy. The study's findings and limits: Clonotypes that were expanded in thyroid above 0.001 mostly appeared in blood too. Before onset, by a median of around six months, the model predicted ophthalmopathy.

The source material was blood. The receptor's source is a woman in her 70s with Graves' ophthalmopathy. The chain uses TRBV2 and TRBJ1-6; tentative D call: TRBD1 (5 bases). The CDR3 region is CASSEVQGGSPLHF. The DNA of the CDR3 is TGTGCCAGCAGTGAAGTCCAGGGTGGTTCACCCCTCCACTTT.